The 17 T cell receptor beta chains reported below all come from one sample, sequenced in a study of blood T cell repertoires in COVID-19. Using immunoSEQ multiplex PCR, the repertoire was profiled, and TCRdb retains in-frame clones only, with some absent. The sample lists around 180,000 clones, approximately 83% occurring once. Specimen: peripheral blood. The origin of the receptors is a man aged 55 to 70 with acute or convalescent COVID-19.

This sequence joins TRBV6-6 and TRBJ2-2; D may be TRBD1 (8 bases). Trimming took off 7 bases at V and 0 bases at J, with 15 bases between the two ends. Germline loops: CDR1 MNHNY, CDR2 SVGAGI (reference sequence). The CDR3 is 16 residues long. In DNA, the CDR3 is TGTGCCAGCAATAGACAGGGGAGGGCGAACACCGGGGAGCTGTTTTTT. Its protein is CASNRQGRANTGELFF.

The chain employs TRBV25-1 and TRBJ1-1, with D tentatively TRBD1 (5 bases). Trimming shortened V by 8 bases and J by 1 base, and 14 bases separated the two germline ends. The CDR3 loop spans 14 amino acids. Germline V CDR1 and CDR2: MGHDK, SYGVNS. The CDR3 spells CASGASGQNTEAFF. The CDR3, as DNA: TGTGCCAGCGGGGCCTCTGGACAGAACACTGAAGCTTTCTTT. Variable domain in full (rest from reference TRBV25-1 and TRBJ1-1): EADIYQTPRYLVIGTGKKITLECSQTMGHDKMYWYQQDPGMELHLIHYSYGVNSTEKGDLSSESTVSRIRTEHFPLTLESARPSHTSQYLCASGASGQNTEAFFGQGTRLTVV.

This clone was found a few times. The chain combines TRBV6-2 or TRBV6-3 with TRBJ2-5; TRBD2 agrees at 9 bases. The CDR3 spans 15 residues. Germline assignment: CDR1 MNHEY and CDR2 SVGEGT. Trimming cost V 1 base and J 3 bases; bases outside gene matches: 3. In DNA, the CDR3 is TGTGCCAGCAGTTACTGGCGGGAGGGGAAAGAGACCCAGTACTTC. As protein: CASSYWREGKETQYF.

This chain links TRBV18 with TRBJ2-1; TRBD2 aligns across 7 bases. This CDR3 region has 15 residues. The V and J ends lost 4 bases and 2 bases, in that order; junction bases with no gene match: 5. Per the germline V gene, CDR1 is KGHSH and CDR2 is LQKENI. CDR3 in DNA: TGTGCCAGCTCACGCGGACTAGGGACCTACAATGAGCAGTTCTTC. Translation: CASSRGLGTYNEQFF. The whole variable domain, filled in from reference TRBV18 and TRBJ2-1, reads NAGVMQNPRHLVRRRGQEARLRCSPMKGHSHVYWYRQLPEEGLKFMVYLQKENIIDESGMPKERFSAEFPKEGPSILRIQQVVRGDSAAYFCASSRGLGTYNEQFFGPGTRLTVL.

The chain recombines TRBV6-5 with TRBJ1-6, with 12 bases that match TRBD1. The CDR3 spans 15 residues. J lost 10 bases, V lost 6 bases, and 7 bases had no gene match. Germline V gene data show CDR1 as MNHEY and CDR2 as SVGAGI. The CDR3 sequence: CASRRDRGLKSPLHF. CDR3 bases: TGTGCCAGCAGGAGGGACAGGGGGCTTAAATCACCCCTCCACTTT.

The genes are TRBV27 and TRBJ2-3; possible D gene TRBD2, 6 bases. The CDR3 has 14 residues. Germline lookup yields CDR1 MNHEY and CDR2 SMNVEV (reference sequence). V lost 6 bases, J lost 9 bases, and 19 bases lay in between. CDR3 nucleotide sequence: TGTGCCAGCAGCTACGCGGGGCCCACAAGAACGCAGTATTTT. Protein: CASSYAGPTRTQYF.

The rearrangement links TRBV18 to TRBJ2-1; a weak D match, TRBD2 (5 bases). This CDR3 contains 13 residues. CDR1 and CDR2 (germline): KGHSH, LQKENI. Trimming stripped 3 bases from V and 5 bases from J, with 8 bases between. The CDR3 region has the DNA TGTGCCAGCTCACCCGGACTGAACAATGAGCAGTTCTTC. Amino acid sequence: CASSPGLNNEQFF.

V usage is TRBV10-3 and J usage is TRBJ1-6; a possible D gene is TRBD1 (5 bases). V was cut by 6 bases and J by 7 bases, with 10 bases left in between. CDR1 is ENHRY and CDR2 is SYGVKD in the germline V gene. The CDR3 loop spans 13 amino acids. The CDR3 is CAIRRGMNSPLHF. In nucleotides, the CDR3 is TGTGCCATCAGGCGGGGGATGAATTCACCCCTCCACTTT.

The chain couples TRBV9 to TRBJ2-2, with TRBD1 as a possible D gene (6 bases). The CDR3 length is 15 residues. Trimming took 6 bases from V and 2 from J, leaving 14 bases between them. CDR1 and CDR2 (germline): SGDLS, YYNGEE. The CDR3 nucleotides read TGTGCCAGCACCGCCTCAGGGGCAAACACCGGGGAGCTGTTTTTT. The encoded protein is CASTASGANTGELFF.

This chain's CDR3 is CASSTSTGNYGYTF. For the CDR3, the DNA is TGTGCCAGCAGCACTTCGACAGGGAACTATGGCTACACCTTC. V usage is TRBV9 and J usage is TRBJ1-2, with 7 bases lining up with TRBD1. The length of the CDR3 is 14 residues. Trimming at V came to 4 bases and at J to 2 bases, leaving 5 bases not matched to a gene. The germline gives CDR1 SGDLS, CDR2 YYNGEE. Full variable domain (rest looked up from reference TRBV9 and TRBJ1-2): DSGVTQTPKHLITATGQRVTLRCSPRSGDLSVYWYQQSLDQGLQFLIQYYNGEERAKGNILERFSAQQFPDLHSELNLSSLELGDSALYFCASSTSTGNYGYTFGSGTRLTVV.

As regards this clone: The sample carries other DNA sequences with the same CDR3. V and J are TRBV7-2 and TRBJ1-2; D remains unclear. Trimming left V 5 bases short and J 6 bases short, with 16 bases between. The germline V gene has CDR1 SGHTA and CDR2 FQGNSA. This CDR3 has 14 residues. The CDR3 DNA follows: TGTGCCAGCAGCCTCTTATTCGGTCCGGATGGCTACACCTTC. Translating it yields CASSLLFGPDGYTF.

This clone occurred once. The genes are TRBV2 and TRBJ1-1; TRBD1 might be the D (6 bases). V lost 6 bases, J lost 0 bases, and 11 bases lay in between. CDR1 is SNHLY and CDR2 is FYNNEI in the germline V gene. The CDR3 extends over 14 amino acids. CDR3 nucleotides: TGTGCCAGCAGGGGGGAGGGGGTGAACACTGAAGCTTTCTTT. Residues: CASRGEGVNTEAFF.

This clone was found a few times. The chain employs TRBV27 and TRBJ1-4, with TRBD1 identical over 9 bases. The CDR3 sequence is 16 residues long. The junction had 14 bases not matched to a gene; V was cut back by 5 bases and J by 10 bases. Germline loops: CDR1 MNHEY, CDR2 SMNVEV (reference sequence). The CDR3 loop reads CASSPAGGTGLSKLFF. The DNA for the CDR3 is TGTGCCAGCAGTCCAGCTGGCGGGACAGGGTTATCAAAACTGTTTTTT.

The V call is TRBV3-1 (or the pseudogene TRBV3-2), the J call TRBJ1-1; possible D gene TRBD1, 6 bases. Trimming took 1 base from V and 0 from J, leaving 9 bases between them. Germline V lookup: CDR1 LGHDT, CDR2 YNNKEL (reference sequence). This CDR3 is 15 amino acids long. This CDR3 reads CASSQGQVMNTEAFF. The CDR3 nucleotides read TGTGCCAGCAGCCAAGGACAGGTGATGAACACTGAAGCTTTCTTT.

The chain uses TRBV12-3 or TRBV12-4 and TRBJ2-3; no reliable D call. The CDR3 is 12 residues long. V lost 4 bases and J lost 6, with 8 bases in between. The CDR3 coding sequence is TGTGCCAGCAGTTCCCCTGTTGATACGCAGTATTTT. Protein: CASSSPVDTQYF.

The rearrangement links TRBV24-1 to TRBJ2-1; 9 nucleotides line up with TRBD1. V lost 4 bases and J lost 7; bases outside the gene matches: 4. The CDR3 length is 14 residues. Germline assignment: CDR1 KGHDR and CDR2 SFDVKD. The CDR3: CATSDPGQGNEQFF. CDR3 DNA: TGTGCCACCAGTGACCCGGGACAGGGAAATGAGCAGTTCTTC.

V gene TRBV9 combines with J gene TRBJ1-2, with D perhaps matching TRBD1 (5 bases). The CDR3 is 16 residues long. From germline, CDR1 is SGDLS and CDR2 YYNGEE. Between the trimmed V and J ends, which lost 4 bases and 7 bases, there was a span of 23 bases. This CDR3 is CASSPARRGGEGGYTF. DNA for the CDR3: TGTGCCAGCAGCCCAGCCAGGAGGGGCGGGGAAGGTGGCTACACCTTC. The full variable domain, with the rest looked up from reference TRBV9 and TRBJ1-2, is DSGVTQTPKHLITATGQRVTLRCSPRSGDLSVYWYQQSLDQGLQFLIQYYNGEERAKGNILERFSAQQFPDLHSELNLSSLELGDSALYFCASSPARRGGEGGYTFGSGTRLTVV.